Presented here are 30 T cell receptor beta chains from one specimen sequenced in a study of T cell clonality in common variable immunodeficiency. Using immunoSEQ multiplex PCR, the repertoire was profiled, and TCRdb retains in-frame clones only, with some absent. In total the sample includes roughly 40,000 clones, none of them seen once. Sequencing input: peripheral blood mononuclear cells. The receptor source for this set is a person aged 18 to 75 in good health.

This clone was counted at least ten times. The read terminates 3 residues ahead of where the CDR3 ends, so the germline J gene completes it. This chain joins TRBV5-1 and TRBJ2-1; the match to TRBD2 covers 7 bases. Germline loops: CDR1 SGHRS, CDR2 YFSETQ. J gave up 0 bases and V 7 bases, and 4 bases lay outside the gene matches. CDR3 size: 14 residues. CDR3 protein: CASVGGGSYNEQFF. The sequenced part of the CDR3 DNA is TGCGCCAGCGTTGGCGGGGGCTCCTACAATGAG.

This clone was observed many times. The CDR3 loop reads CASSKGLQETQYF. Partial CDR3 DNA: TGCGCCAGCAGCAAGGGACTCCAAGAGACC. The chain joins TRBV5-1 to TRBJ2-5; a weak D match, TRBD2 (6 bases). Coverage ceases 3 residues before the CDR3 finishes, and the germline J gene fills in the end. The CDR3 spans 13 residues. V was clipped by 4 bases and J by 1 base, with 8 bases between them. Per germline, CDR1 SGHRS and CDR2 YFSETQ.

This clone has at least ten counts. Sequencing ends 3 residues short of the CDR3 end; the germline J gene provides the rest. The chain links TRBV12-5 to TRBJ2-1; 8 nucleotides match TRBD1. The CDR3 sequence is 16 residues long. Germline V CDR1 and CDR2: LGHNT, FRNRAP. V lost 5 bases to trimming and J lost 5 bases; unmatched junction nucleotides: 11. The sequenced part of the CDR3 DNA is TGTGCTAGTGGTGCTCCAGGGGGCCGCTTAAACAATGAG. Translating gives CASGAPGGRLNNE. In full, the CDR3 reads CASGAPGGRLNNEQFF.

In its sample, this clone was seen many times. The sequence runs out 3 residues before the end of the CDR3; the remainder is reconstructed from the germline J gene. This chain joins TRBV2 and TRBJ1-3; D is possibly TRBD1 (6 bases). V was trimmed by 1 base and J by 3 bases, leaving 19 bases between them. The CDR3 is 18 amino acids. Germline CDR1 is SNHLY and CDR2 is FYNNEI. CDR3 residues: CASSEDGGRQEFGNTIYF. CDR3 bases read: TGTGCCAGCAGTGAAGATGGGGGTAGACAGGAATTTGGAAACACC.

On this clone itself: The read ends 3 residues before the CDR3 terminus; that terminus is restored from the germline J gene. The chain uses TRBV30 and TRBJ2-5; possibly TRBD2 for D (5 bases). There are 15 residues in the CDR3. Germline lookup yields CDR1 GTSNPN and CDR2 SVGIG (reference sequence). V was clipped by 0 bases and J by 1 base, with 12 bases between them. The CDR3 protein is CAWSVGSGIQETQYF. The covered CDR3 bases are TGTGCCTGGAGTGTTGGAAGCGGCATCCAAGAGACC.

This clone was counted ten times or more. From the germline J gene comes the end of the CDR3, since the read stops 3 residues before it. The rearrangement links TRBV7-6 to TRBJ1-6; 8 positions match TRBD1. Germline assignment: CDR1 SGHVS and CDR2 FNYEAQ. The V segment lost 1 base and the J segment 0 bases; nucleotides outside the gene matches: 2. CDR3 size: 17 residues. The part of the CDR3 DNA that was read is TGTGCCAGCAGCTTAGGGACAGGGAGCTCCTATAATTCACCC. Its translation is CASSLGTGSSYNSP. Given in full, the CDR3 is CASSLGTGSSYNSPLHF.

In its sample, this clone was seen many times. Read data end 3 residues before the CDR3 end; the end is taken from the germline J gene. This chain links TRBV20-1 with TRBJ2-5, with 10 nucleotides matching TRBD1. V was clipped by 0 bases and J by 4 bases; unmatched bases: 5. Germline CDR1 and CDR2: DFQATT and SNEGSKA (reference sequence). The CDR3 is 15 amino acids. CDR3 DNA (partial): TGCAGTGCTAGAGATGACAGGGGGCGGGGAGAGACC. Protein sequence: CSARDDRGRGET. The whole CDR3 protein reads CSARDDRGRGETQYF.

This clone was counted many times. The read terminates 3 residues before the CDR3 end, so the remaining end is supplied by the germline J gene. The V gene is TRBV7-6, the J gene TRBJ1-2, with D unclear. Trimming pared 1 base from V and 4 bases from J, leaving 7 bases between. Germline CDR1 SGHVS, CDR2 FNYEAQ. This CDR3 is built from 13 residues. The sequenced part of the CDR3 DNA is TGTGCCAGCAGCTTAGAGTTCGGCTATGGC. The encoded protein is CASSLEFGYG. The complete CDR3 reads CASSLEFGYGYTF.

This clone came up many times. The read ends 3 residues early relative to the CDR3; the germline J gene fills the gap. The genes are TRBV12-3 or TRBV12-4 and TRBJ2-7, with 7 nucleotides matching TRBD2. The CDR3 length is 15 residues. The V segment lost 1 base and the J segment 0 bases; nucleotides outside the gene matches: 3. Partial CDR3 DNA: TGTGCCAGCAGTTTAGACAGGACTAGCTCCTACGAG. It is translated as CASSLDRTSSYE. The full CDR3 is CASSLDRTSSYEQYF.

As concerns this clone: The read terminates 3 residues ahead of where the CDR3 ends, so the germline J gene completes it. The V and J genes are TRBV20-1 and TRBJ2-1, with 9 bases lining up with TRBD2. J was trimmed by 3 bases and V by 7 bases; bases with no gene match: 4. Germline V gene data show CDR1 as DFQATT and CDR2 as SNEGSKA (reference sequence). The CDR3 totals 13 residues. Partial CDR3 DNA: TGCAGTGGACGACTAGCGGACTACAATGAG. The encoded protein is CSGRLADYNE. The complete CDR3 sequence is CSGRLADYNEQFF.

This clone was seen ten or more times. Read data end 3 residues before the CDR3 end; the end is taken from the germline J gene. The sample contains more than one DNA sequence encoding this CDR3. V usage is TRBV6-1 and J usage is TRBJ1-1; TRBD1 agrees at 8 bases. V trimming: 2 bases; J trimming: 4 bases; junction bases outside the gene matches: 6. Per germline, CDR1 MNHNS and CDR2 SASEGT. This CDR3 is built from 15 residues. The CDR3 DNA, read in part, is TGTGCCAGCAGTGAAACAGGGGGACGGAGCACTGAA. It codes for CASSETGGRSTE. The whole CDR3 is CASSETGGRSTEAFF.

This clone was recorded at least ten times. The read is 3 residues too short to cover the CDR3 end, so that end is filled in from the germline J gene. The chain joins TRBV2 to TRBJ2-3; D perhaps matches TRBD2 (5 bases). Germline V CDR1 and CDR2: SNHLY, FYNNEI. This CDR3 region has 16 residues. Deletions cut 2 bases from V and 2 bases from J, with 14 bases between. CDR3 region: CASSETGVGSTDTQYF. The sequenced part of the CDR3 DNA is TGTGCCAGCAGTGAAACCGGGGTCGGGTCCACAGATACG.

This clone was detected many times. The CDR3 goes on 3 residues after the read ends, and that part is filled in from the germline J gene. The chain couples TRBV2 to TRBJ2-5, with D possibly being TRBD1 (5 bases). Between the trimmed V and J ends, which lost 5 bases and 2 bases, there was a span of 12 bases. The length of the CDR3 is 14 residues. In germline, CDR1 is SNHLY, CDR2 FYNNEI. CDR3 residues: CASSIGALQETQYF. The DNA read from the CDR3 is TGTGCCAGCAGTATAGGGGCCCTTCAAGAGACC.

This clone was picked up many times. The read stops 3 residues short of the end of the CDR3; the missing end is completed from the germline J gene. This sequence joins TRBV7-9 and TRBJ2-5, with 11 bases matching TRBD2. Germline V gives CDR1 SEHNR, CDR2 FQNEAQ (reference sequence). V shed 2 bases and J 4 bases; nucleotides not matched to a gene: 0. The CDR3 contains 14 residues. CDR3 DNA (partial): TGTGCCAGCAGCTTAACTAGCGGGGGAGAGACC. This sequence encodes CASSLTSGGET. The entire CDR3 is CASSLTSGGETQYF.

In its sample, this clone was seen many times. The read stops 3 residues short of the end of the CDR3; the missing end is completed from the germline J gene. The rearrangement joins TRBV2 to TRBJ2-1; 12 bases are shared with TRBD2. CDR3 length equals 14 residues. Germline V CDR1 and CDR2: SNHLY, FYNNEI. V shed 7 bases and J 9 bases; nucleotides not matched to a gene: 7. The chain's CDR3 is CASTGLAGPGEQFF. Partial CDR3 DNA: TGTGCCAGCACCGGACTAGCGGGACCGGGTGAG.

This clone showed up many times. Read coverage stops 3 residues before the CDR3 terminus; the germline J gene supplies the remainder. This chain connects TRBV12-5 to TRBJ2-1; D is uncertain. Trimming cost V 4 bases and J 2 bases, with 6 bases left between them. The CDR3 length is 13 residues. Germline V gene sequence: CDR1 LGHNT, CDR2 FRNRAP. CDR3 bases read: TGTGCTAGTGGTTCCCTAGCCTACAATGAG. It encodes CASGSLAYNE. The whole CDR3 reads CASGSLAYNEQFF. Using reference TRBV12-5 and TRBJ2-1 for the parts outside the CDR3, the full variable domain is DARVTQTPRHKVTEMGQEVTMRCQPILGHNTVFWYRQTMMQGLELLAYFRNRAPLDDSGMPKDRFSAEMPDATLATLKIQPSEPRDSAVYFCASGSLAYNEQFFGPGTRLTVL.

This clone has at least ten counts. The read terminates 3 residues before the CDR3 end, so the remaining end is supplied by the germline J gene. The J gene is TRBJ1-5, the V gene TRBV10-1, with D unclear. V was clipped by 4 bases and J by 6 bases, with 10 bases between them. Germline CDR1 and CDR2: WNHNN and SYGVQD (reference sequence). The CDR3 extends over 13 amino acids. The sequenced CDR3 bases are TGCGCCAGCAGTGTACGGGGAGGTCAGCCC. This translates into CASSVRGGQP. The full CDR3 is CASSVRGGQPQHF.

The table lists this clone with a few counts. The DNA ends 3 residues before the CDR3 does, and the rest of the CDR3 is filled in from the germline J gene. The chain employs TRBV2 and TRBJ1-2; the D is unclear. V gave up 8 bases and J gave up 0 bases, with 13 bases separating them. CDR1 SNHLY and CDR2 FYNNEI come from the germline V gene. The CDR3 totals 14 residues. CDR3 loop: CASSYREANYGYTF. CDR3 DNA (partial): TGTGCCAGCTCGTACAGAGAGGCTAACTATGGC.

This clone has ten or more counts. The CDR3 goes on 3 residues after the read ends, and that part is filled in from the germline J gene. This chain joins TRBV20-1 and TRBJ1-6; the D gene is possibly TRBD1 (6 bases). Per the germline V gene, CDR1 is DFQATT and CDR2 is SNEGSKA (reference sequence). V was clipped by 0 bases and J by 8 bases, with 17 bases between them. The CDR3 loop spans 16 amino acids. CDR3 bases read: TGCAGTGCTAGAGATTGGGGGACAATTAATGATTCACCC. The encoded protein is CSARDWGTINDSP. The entire CDR3 protein is CSARDWGTINDSPLHF.

There are many counts of this clone. The sequence runs out 3 residues before the end of the CDR3; the remainder is reconstructed from the germline J gene. The chain links TRBV4-1 to TRBJ1-1; TRBD1 matches 8 bases. Germline V gives CDR1 MGHRA, CDR2 YSYEKL. The CDR3 is 14 residues long. The CDR3 sequence: CASSQAGTGRQAFF. The DNA read from the CDR3 is TGCGCCAGCAGCCAAGCGGGGACAGGACGGCAA.

This clone was seen a handful of times. The observed sequence ends 3 residues before the CDR3 terminus, with the missing tail filled in from the germline J gene. The J gene is TRBJ2-1, the V gene TRBV5-1, with TRBD2 identical over 8 bases. J lost 8 bases, V lost 4 bases, and 11 bases had no gene match. Per germline, CDR1 SGHRS and CDR2 YFSETQ. CDR3 length: 15 amino acids. This CDR3 reads CASSLSGGPRDEQFF. Partial CDR3 DNA: TGCGCCAGCAGCCTAAGCGGGGGCCCTAGGGATGAG. Using reference TRBV5-1 and TRBJ2-1 for the parts outside the CDR3, the full variable domain is KAGVTQTPRYLIKTRGQQVTLSCSPISGHRSVSWYQQTPGQGLQFLFEYFSETQRNKGNFPGRFSGRQFSNSRSEMNVSTLELGDSALYLCASSLSGGPRDEQFFGPGTRLTVL.

To note about this clone: The read stops 3 residues short of the end of the CDR3; the missing end is completed from the germline J gene. The rearrangement uses TRBV20-1 and TRBJ2-3, with TRBD2 matching 9 bases. Losses at the gene ends were 4 bases for V and 5 bases for J; bases not matched to a gene: 7. The germline gives CDR1 DFQATT, CDR2 SNEGSKA (reference sequence). The CDR3 has 14 amino acids. The CDR3 region is CSANTGLAEDTQYF. Incomplete CDR3 DNA: TGCAGTGCTAATACGGGACTAGCAGAAGATACG.

There are many counts of this clone. The read finishes 3 residues shy of the CDR3 end, and the germline J gene is used to complete it. The chain uses TRBV20-1 and TRBJ2-1, with 7 bases fitting TRBD1. The length of the CDR3 is 15 residues. The V gene's germline CDR1 is DFQATT and CDR2 SNEGSKA (reference sequence). Trimming removed 0 bases from V and 8 bases from J; junction bases left unmatched: 10. CDR3 DNA (partial): TGCAGTGCTAGAGATAGGGACAGTGGACTGTATGAG. Translation: CSARDRDSGLYE. The complete CDR3 sequence is CSARDRDSGLYEQFF.

This clone was seen at least ten times. The CDR3 end falls 3 residues outside the read, so it is completed with the germline J gene. V gene TRBV2 combines with J gene TRBJ1-1, with 8 bases that match TRBD1. CDR1 and CDR2 (germline): SNHLY, FYNNEI. The CDR3 totals 13 residues. Unmatched junction bases numbered 4, after V lost 7 bases and J lost 3 bases. CDR3 DNA, as far as it was read: TGTGCCAGCATGACAGGGGAGGACACTGAA. This encodes CASMTGEDTE. The complete CDR3 reads CASMTGEDTEAFF.

This clone was found many times. The DNA ends 3 residues before the CDR3 does, and the rest of the CDR3 is filled in from the germline J gene. The chain recombines TRBV6-2 or TRBV6-3 with TRBJ1-1; no reliable D call. CDR1 MNHEY and CDR2 SVGEGT come from the germline V gene. The ends were cut back, 8 bases at V and 7 bases at J, with 14 bases in the middle. CDR3 length: 12 amino acids. CDR3 residues: CASQNSGGEAFF. CDR3 bases read: TGTGCCAGCCAAAACAGTGGAGGTGAA.

This clone was recorded a few times. The read ends 3 residues shy of where the CDR3 ends; the end is completed using the germline J gene. This sequence joins TRBV30 and TRBJ2-4; D is perhaps TRBD1 (6 bases). CDR3 length: 13 amino acids. Germline V CDR1 and CDR2: GTSNPN, SVGIG (reference sequence). CDR3 region: CAWSIGGNYGQYF. The part of the CDR3 DNA that was read is TGTGCCTGGAGTATAGGGGGAAACTATGGT.

At least ten counts were recorded for this clone. The CDR3 end lies 3 residues beyond the end of the read and is filled in from the germline J gene. The rearrangement uses TRBV12-5 and TRBJ2-6; possibly TRBD1 for D (5 bases). This CDR3 is 16 amino acids long. The germline CDR1 and CDR2 sequences are LGHNT and FRNRAP. V was pared by 0 bases and J by 1 base, with 7 bases between. The sequenced CDR3 bases are TGTGCTAGTGGTTTGGTATCAGGGTCTGGGGCCAACGTC. It codes for CASGLVSGSGANV. The CDR3 in its entirety is CASGLVSGSGANVLTF.

A note on this clone: The CDR3 extends 3 residues past the end of the read, so its final part is completed from the germline J gene. The rearrangement links TRBV18 to TRBJ1-2, with 7 positions matching TRBD1. This CDR3 comprises 15 residues. Germline V gives CDR1 KGHSH, CDR2 LQKENI. CDR3 DNA (partial): TGTGCCAGCTCACCTGGCACAGGGGTCTACAATGAC. It specifies CASSPGTGVYND. The CDR3 in full is CASSPGTGVYNDYTF.

With respect to this clone: The CDR3 end is not reached by the read, which stops 3 residues before it; the germline J gene fills it in. This chain uses TRBV2 with TRBJ2-1, with 7 nucleotides matching TRBD1. This CDR3 contains 15 residues. Germline CDR1 reads SNHLY; CDR2 reads FYNNEI. The trim removed 6 bases at V and 5 bases at J, leaving 10 bases unmatched. The CDR3 loop reads CASRKDRVKDNEQFF. The CDR3 bases that were read are TGTGCCAGCAGGAAAGACAGGGTAAAAGACAATGAG.

In this sample, this clone turned up many times. The CDR3 DNA, read in part, is TGTGCCAGTAGTATAGCGACTAGCGGCTCCTACGAG. It codes for CASSIATSGSYE. The entire CDR3 is CASSIATSGSYEQYF. V usage is TRBV19 and J usage is TRBJ2-7; 9 nucleotides align to TRBD2. The read ends 3 residues early relative to the CDR3; the germline J gene fills the gap. Unmatched junction bases numbered 1, after V lost 1 base and J lost 0 bases. The CDR3 has 15 residues. Germline CDR1 is LNHDA and CDR2 is SQIVND (reference sequence).